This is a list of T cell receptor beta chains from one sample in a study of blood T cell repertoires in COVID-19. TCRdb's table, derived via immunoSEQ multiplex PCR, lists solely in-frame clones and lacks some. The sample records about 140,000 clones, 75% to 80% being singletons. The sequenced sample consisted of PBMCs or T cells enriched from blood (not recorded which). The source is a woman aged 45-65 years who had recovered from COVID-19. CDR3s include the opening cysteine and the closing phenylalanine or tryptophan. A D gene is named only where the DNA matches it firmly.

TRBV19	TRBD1	CASSMQTGTNSPLHF
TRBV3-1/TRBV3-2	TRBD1	CASSLRDRGVRSYNEQFF
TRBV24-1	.	CATSGGSTDTQYF
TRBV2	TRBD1	CASSVQGANQPQHF
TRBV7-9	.	CASSGSVSYNEQFF
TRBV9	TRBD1	CASSPHNSGQGAKAPLHF
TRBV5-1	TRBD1	CASSGWDRSSGNTIYF
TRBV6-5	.	CASSYSGGSSYEQYF
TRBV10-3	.	CAISGTGNYNEQFF
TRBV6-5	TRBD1	CASTYIGGVSPLHF
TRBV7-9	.	CASSFTSSYNEQFF
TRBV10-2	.	CASSEPGEPNTEAFF
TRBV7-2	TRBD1	CASSQTGTSEQYF
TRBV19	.	CASSIRAGASGEQYF
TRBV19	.	CASSITVSNQPQHF
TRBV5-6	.	CASSLAAYEQYF
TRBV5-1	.	CASSATGMRDSPLHF
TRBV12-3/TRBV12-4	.	CASGQGNTDTQYF
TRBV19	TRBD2	CASGPRTSERSAAYEQYF
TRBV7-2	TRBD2	CASSYGLAGGVDEQFF
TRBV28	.	CASSLTRGASNSPLHF
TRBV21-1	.	CASSKGTGGRETQYF
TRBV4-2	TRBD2	CASSLLGTSGAGGFTDTQYF
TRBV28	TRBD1	CASSFLPGQGKLGNQPQHF
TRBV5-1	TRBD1	CASSLEGQGFSGANVLTF
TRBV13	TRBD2	CASSTPLAGGSETQYF
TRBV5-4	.	CASSLMGGAGKSEQFF
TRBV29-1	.	CSAVGGGEQYF
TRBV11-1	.	CASSLHSADTGELFF
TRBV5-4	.	CASSLRQGRGEQYF
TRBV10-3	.	CAISEWAGNTEAFF
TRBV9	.	CASSRGDTNSPLHF
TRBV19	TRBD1	CASSLDRVQPQHF
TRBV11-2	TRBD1	CASITPAGQGGANQPQHF
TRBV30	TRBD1	CAWSVGLLGTGNGYTF
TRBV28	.	CASTPGDRRGEAFF
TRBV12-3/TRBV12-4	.	CASSPRYEQYF
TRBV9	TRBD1	CASSPGQVLNSPLHF
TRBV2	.	CASSDISGLGSETQYF